These 19 T cell receptor beta chains share one sample of origin, sequenced in a study of blood T cell repertoires in COVID-19. Profiled with immunoSEQ multiplex PCR; TCRdb holds only in-frame clones, not every one. The sample records over 200,000 clones, approximately 86% being singletons. The sample comprised peripheral blood. These receptor sequences come from a woman under 40 who had recovered from COVID-19.

V is TRBV5-1 and J is TRBJ1-2, with D possibly matching TRBD1 (5 bases). The CDR3 length is 14 residues. Trimming pared 5 bases from V and 3 bases from J, leaving 14 bases between. CDR1 is SGHRS, CDR2 YFSETQ, per germline. This CDR3 is CASSSSGGHYGYTF. CDR3 coding DNA: TGCGCCAGCAGTTCCAGCGGGGGACACTATGGCTACACCTTC.

J is TRBJ1-1 and V is TRBV6-5; the match to TRBD1 covers 8 bases. Germline V gene sequence: CDR1 MNHEY, CDR2 SVGAGI. There are 13 residues in the CDR3. The V and J ends lost 6 bases and 4 bases, in that order; junction bases with no gene match: 4. Here the CDR3 DNA reads TGTGCCAGCAGCAGGGGGCTGTTCACTGAAGCTTTCTTT. It is translated as CASSRGLFTEAFF.

The rearrangement joins TRBV30 to TRBJ1-1, with D maybe TRBD1 (5 bases). The CDR3 has 14 amino acids. Trimming left V 1 base short and J 8 bases short, with 17 bases between. CDR1 is GTSNPN, CDR2 SVGIG, per germline (reference sequence). CDR3 DNA: TGTGCCTGGAGTGACCGGGGGAAGTGGGCCGAAGCTTTCTTT. Encoded protein: CAWSDRGKWAEAFF.

V and J are TRBV3-1 (or the pseudogene TRBV3-2) and TRBJ1-2; D is uncertain. The CDR3 loop spans 13 amino acids. Germline CDR1 is LGHDT and CDR2 is YNNKEL (reference sequence). V was cut by 4 bases and J by 0 bases, with 6 bases left in between. In DNA form, the CDR3 reads TGTGCCAGCAGCCCCAGCGCTAACTATGGCTACACCTTC. Encoded protein: CASSPSANYGYTF.

The genes are TRBV7-9 and TRBJ1-2, with 8 bases that match TRBD1. Germline V gene sequence: CDR1 SEHNR, CDR2 FQNEAQ (reference sequence). The length of the CDR3 is 15 residues. J gave up 7 bases and V 3 bases, and 10 bases lay outside the gene matches. CDR3 amino acids: CASSFTLDRDGGYTF. CDR3 DNA sequence: TGTGCCAGCAGCTTCACCCTGGACAGGGACGGTGGCTACACCTTC.

The chain links TRBV7-2 to TRBJ2-2, with 15 bases aligning to TRBD2. Germline V lookup: CDR1 SGHTA, CDR2 FQGNSA. The CDR3 contains 16 residues. Trimming at V came to 6 bases and at J to 4 bases, leaving 3 bases not matched to a gene. The CDR3 DNA reads as TGTGCCAGCAGTTCGGGACTAGCGGGGGGCACCGGGGAGCTGTTTTTT. This translates into CASSSGLAGGTGELFF.

The V call is TRBV18, the J call TRBJ1-4, with 8 nucleotides matching TRBD1. Germline CDR1 is KGHSH and CDR2 is LQKENI. The V and J ends lost 5 bases and 6 bases, in that order; junction bases with no gene match: 5. The CDR3 is made up of 14 amino acids. CDR3 DNA: TGTGCCAGCTCAGGGGACAGGAGTTATGAAAAACTGTTTTTT. Amino acid sequence: CASSGDRSYEKLFF.

This chain links TRBV11-2 with TRBJ2-2, with D possibly TRBD1 on 5 matching bases. This CDR3 is built from 15 residues. Looked up from germline, CDR1 is SGHAT and CDR2 is FQNNGV. V was clipped by 1 base and J by 4 bases, with 10 bases between them. The CDR3 bases are TGTGCCAGCAGCTTAGTTACAGGACCCACCGGGGAGCTGTTTTTT. Protein sequence: CASSLVTGPTGELFF.

This clone was counted between two and nine times. This chain links TRBV5-1 with TRBJ2-7, with TRBD1 matching 9 bases. The CDR3 totals 14 residues. V was clipped by 6 bases and J by 1 base; unmatched bases: 5. Germline V lookup: CDR1 SGHRS, CDR2 YFSETQ. The CDR3 protein is CASKVGTGSYEQYF. The CDR3 DNA follows: TGCGCCAGCAAGGTCGGGACAGGGTCCTACGAGCAGTACTTC.

V usage is TRBV28 and J usage is TRBJ1-3; D is possibly TRBD1 (5 bases). V shed 5 bases and J shed 0 bases, with 11 bases lying between them. The CDR3 runs 15 residues. Germline CDR1 MDHEN, CDR2 SYDVKM. The CDR3 here is CASSTGLNSGNTIYF. In DNA, the CDR3 is TGTGCCAGCAGTACGGGACTGAACTCTGGAAACACCATATATTTT. Complete variable domain (other parts from reference TRBV28 and TRBJ1-3): DVKVTQSSRYLVKRTGEKVFLECVQDMDHENMFWYRQDPGLGLRLIYFSYDVKMKEKGDIPEGYSVSREKKERFSLILESASTNQTSMYLCASSTGLNSGNTIYFGEGSWLTVV.

This clone has just a few counts. The V gene is TRBV30, the J gene TRBJ1-5; maybe TRBD1 (6 bases). Germline V CDR1 and CDR2: GTSNPN, SVGIG (reference sequence). V lost 1 base and J 4 bases, leaving 8 bases between the germline ends. This CDR3 region has 13 residues. Here the CDR3 reads CAWSAGDNQPQHF. CDR3 coding DNA: TGTGCCTGGAGTGCAGGGGATAATCAGCCCCAGCATTTT.

This clone appeared a single time. The chain couples TRBV7-2 to TRBJ1-4, with D unclear. The CDR3 totals 13 residues. Between the trimmed V and J ends, which lost 5 bases and 5 bases, there was a span of 9 bases. CDR1 is SGHTA and CDR2 is FQGNSA in the germline V gene. The CDR3 reads CASSLRWNEKLFF. For the CDR3, the DNA is TGTGCCAGCAGCCTTAGATGGAATGAAAAACTGTTTTTT.

This sequence joins TRBV14 and TRBJ1-3, with D possibly TRBD1 on 6 matching bases. V was clipped by 3 bases and J by 3 bases, with 12 bases between them. CDR3 length equals 15 residues. Germline V lookup: CDR1 SGHDN, CDR2 FVKESK. The CDR3 nucleotides read TGTGCCAGCAGCCAGATAGGACAGAATGGAAACACCATATATTTT. It translates to CASSQIGQNGNTIYF.

The chain carries TRBV5-1 and TRBJ1-2; 11 nucleotides agree with TRBD1. J was trimmed by 9 bases and V by 3 bases; bases with no gene match: 10. Germline V gene sequence: CDR1 SGHRS, CDR2 YFSETQ. This CDR3 region has 15 residues. The DNA for the CDR3 is TGCGCCAGCAGCTCGCCAGGAGGGACAGGGGGGCGCTACACCTTC. Translated, it gives CASSSPGGTGGRYTF.

This clone was found once. This chain uses TRBV5-4 with TRBJ1-3; the match to TRBD1 covers 7 bases. The CDR3 runs to 16 residues. CDR1 is SGHNT and CDR2 is YYREEE in the germline V gene (reference sequence). V was clipped by 4 bases and J by 2 bases; unmatched bases: 9. In DNA, the CDR3 is TGTGCCAGCAGCCGGGACGCCGGGACAGCTGGAAACACCATATATTTT. Amino acid sequence: CASSRDAGTAGNTIYF.

The V and J genes are TRBV11-2 and TRBJ1-1; D is ambiguous. There are 13 residues in the CDR3. Trimming stripped 5 bases from V and 0 bases from J, with 7 bases between. The V gene's germline CDR1 is SGHAT and CDR2 FQNNGV. CDR3 sequence reads: CASSVLMNTEAFF. The DNA for the CDR3 is TGTGCCAGCAGCGTATTAATGAACACTGAAGCTTTCTTT.

The V and J genes are TRBV19 and TRBJ2-1; D is possibly TRBD2 (6 bases). The V gene lost 2 bases and the J gene lost 3 bases, with 11 bases spanning the gap. The CDR3 is made up of 15 amino acids. The germline V gene encodes CDR1 LNHDA and CDR2 SQIVND (reference sequence). DNA of the CDR3: TGTGCCAGTAGTATAAACGGGGGTTTCTACAATGAGCAGTTCTTC. As protein: CASSINGGFYNEQFF.

The chain is built from TRBV19 and TRBJ2-3, with D unresolved. The germline V gene has CDR1 LNHDA and CDR2 SQIVND (reference sequence). This CDR3 is built from 13 residues. Trimming shortened V by 6 bases and J by 4 bases, and 11 bases separated the two germline ends. In DNA form, the CDR3 reads TGTGCCAGTAGGTACGATGCGTCAGATACGCAGTATTTT. Translating it yields CASRYDASDTQYF. The full variable domain, its missing parts supplied by reference TRBV19 and TRBJ2-3, is DGGITQSPKYLFRKEGQNVTLSCEQNLNHDAMYWYRQDPGQGLRLIYYSQIVNDFQKGDIAEGYSVSREKKESFPLTVTSAQKNPTAFYLCASRYDASDTQYFGPGTRLTVL.

This clone appeared a single time. The chain carries TRBV5-4 and TRBJ2-1; possible D gene TRBD2, 5 bases. The CDR3 is 13 amino acids. CDR1 SGHNT and CDR2 YYREEE come from the germline V gene (reference sequence). Trimming stripped 3 bases from V and 3 bases from J, with 7 bases between. The chain's CDR3 is CASSSGFYNEQFF. The CDR3 coding sequence is TGTGCCAGCAGCTCGGGATTCTACAATGAGCAGTTCTTC.